This TCR beta chain is drawn from a study of blood T cell repertoires in COVID-19. Turning to the study itself: Researchers got acute and convalescent COVID-19 samples from the United States, Italy and Spain.

This CDR3 region has 12 residues. The V end lost 1 base, the J end lost 7 bases, and 5 bases lay between the germline ends. The germline V gene encodes CDR1 SGHDT and CDR2 YYEEEE. Here immunoSEQ multiplex PCR was the method, and the copy in TCRdb shows in-frame clones only, minus some. The data hold over 150,000 clones, with about 74% observed a single time. This TCR derives from a man aged 55 to 70 with acute or convalescent COVID-19. Sequenced sample: peripheral blood. V is TRBV5-6 and J is TRBJ2-2, with D uncertain. DNA for the CDR3: TGTGCCAGCAGCTTGACAGACGGGGAGCTGTTTTTT. As protein: CASSLTDGELFF.